This T cell receptor (beta chain) was found in a study of T cells expressing NK-cell markers. Overall study: One of the eight sequenced donors was seronegative, whereas the other seven were HCMV-seropositive.

Broader study findings: About 1.0-8% of CD8+ T cells in a handful of donors belonged to dominant NKG2C+ clonotypes.

5'RACE template switching with UMIs produced the TCR beta cDNA. TCRdb reanalyzed the 5' RACE reads and collapses them to one entry per CDR3 protein, without DNA. The sample spans 200,000 to 300,000 distinct CDR3 sequences; the ten largest clones claim 4% to 5%. Germline values: CDR1 DFQATT, CDR2 SNEGSKA (reference sequence). The CDR3 sequence is 15 residues long. Remarks on this clonotype: Its antigen is as yet unknown.

Input material: blood T cells: a sorted CD56 or NKG2C T cell subset, CD4+ or CD8+ T cells, or bulk PBMC T cells (not recorded which). The clonotype comes from a woman between 18 and 70 years old in good health. J is TRBJ1-5 and V is TRBV20-1. CDR3 region: CSASPSGRNNQPQHF.